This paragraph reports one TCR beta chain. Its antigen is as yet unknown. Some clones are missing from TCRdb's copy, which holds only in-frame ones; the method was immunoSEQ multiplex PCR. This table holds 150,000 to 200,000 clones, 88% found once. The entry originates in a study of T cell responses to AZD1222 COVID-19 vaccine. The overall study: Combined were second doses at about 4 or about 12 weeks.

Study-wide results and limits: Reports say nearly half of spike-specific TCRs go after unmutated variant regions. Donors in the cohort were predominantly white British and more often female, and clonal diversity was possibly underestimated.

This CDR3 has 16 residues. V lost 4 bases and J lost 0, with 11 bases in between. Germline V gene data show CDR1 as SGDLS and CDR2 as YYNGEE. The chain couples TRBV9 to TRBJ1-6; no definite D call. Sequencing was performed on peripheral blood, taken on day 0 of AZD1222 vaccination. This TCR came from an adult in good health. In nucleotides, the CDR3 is TGTGCCAGCAGCCCCCGGACTCACTCCTATAATTCACCCCTCCACTTT. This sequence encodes CASSPRTHSYNSPLHF.